Listed below are T cell receptor beta chains from one sample, sequenced in a study of blood T cell repertoires in COVID-19. Profiled with immunoSEQ multiplex PCR; TCRdb holds only in-frame clones, not every one. The repertoire holds some 50,000 clones, around 85% seen once, with 9.2% in the top ten. The material sequenced was peripheral blood. The receptors stem from a human donor in a cohort sampled during active COVID-19. CDR3s include the opening cysteine and the closing phenylalanine or tryptophan. The D gene is left open where the match is weak. Clone sizes are given selectively: once, few, many, or a class where the clone is expanded.

v_call	j_call	d_call	clone_size	cdr3_nt	cdr3_aa
TRBV29-1	TRBJ2-7	NA	NA	TGCAGCGTTCTGGACATTACCTACGAGCAGTACTTC	CSVLDITYEQYF
TRBV24-1	TRBJ2-3	NA	NA	TGTGCCACCAGTGATCCCCGGGGTCGCACAGATACGCAGTATTTT	CATSDPRGRTDTQYF
TRBV7-9	TRBJ2-7	NA	NA	TGTGCCAGCGGTGGACACCGCTACGAGCAGTACTTC	CASGGHRYEQYF
TRBV24-1	TRBJ2-3	NA	NA	TGTGCCACCAGTGATCCGGGAGATACGCAGTATTTT	CATSDPGDTQYF
TRBV19	TRBJ1-1	NA	NA	TGTGCCAGTAAAGCCCGGGGGGGAGTGAACACTGAAGCTTTCTTT	CASKARGGVNTEAFF
TRBV12-3/TRBV12-4	TRBJ2-2	NA	NA	TGTGCCAGCAGTTTAGTAAGCATCGGGGAGCTGTTTTTT	CASSLVSIGELFF
TRBV3-1/TRBV3-2	TRBJ2-7	TRBD2	NA	TGTGCCAGACACTTGATCTTACTAGCGGCGCACTACGAGCAGTACTTC	CARHLILLAAHYEQYF
TRBV9	TRBJ2-3	NA	NA	TGTGCCAGCAGTTCCGGGACTGGAAAGGGAATAAACACAGATACGCAGTATTTT	CASSSGTGKGINTDTQYF
TRBV3-1/TRBV3-2	TRBJ1-1	NA	NA	TGTGCCAGCAGCCAGGTCGGGGGGGACGCTGAAGCTTTCTTT	CASSQVGGDAEAFF
TRBV19	TRBJ2-3	TRBD1	NA	TGTGCCAGTAGTATCGGGACAGGTAGAACAGATACGCAGTATTTT	CASSIGTGRTDTQYF
TRBV7-9	TRBJ1-1	NA	NA	TGTGCCAGCAGCACACGACGGGATGGAGGCACTGAAGCTTTCTTT	CASSTRRDGGTEAFF
TRBV3-1/TRBV3-2	TRBJ2-1	NA	NA	TGTGCCAGCAGCCAATCCCGGGGGTCGGGAATCTTC	CASSQSRGSGIF
TRBV7-6	TRBJ2-3	NA	NA	TGTGCCAGCAGCTTCTTCATTGACAGTTCAGATACGCAGTATTTT	CASSFFIDSSDTQYF
TRBV18	TRBJ2-5	TRBD2	NA	TGTGCCAGCTCACCAATGGTAGCGGGGGTCCAAGAGACCCAGTACTTC	CASSPMVAGVQETQYF
TRBV7-9	TRBJ1-1	NA	NA	TGTGCCAGCAGCTCCCGACAAGAAGCTTTCTTT	CASSSRQEAFF
TRBV27	TRBJ2-7	TRBD1	NA	TGTGCCAGCAGTTCCGGACAGGGGTACGAGCAGTACTTC	CASSSGQGYEQYF
TRBV9	TRBJ1-1	TRBD1	NA	TGTGCCAGCAGCGTCCAGACAGGGGGCACTGAAGCTTTCTTT	CASSVQTGGTEAFF
TRBV7-2	TRBJ1-5	NA	NA	TGTGCCAGCAGCCCCGGGACACCGAATCAGCCCCAGCATTTT	CASSPGTPNQPQHF
TRBV7-8	TRBJ2-2	TRBD1	NA	TGTGCCAGCAGCCCCGGGACAGGAAACACCGGGGAGCTGTTTTTT	CASSPGTGNTGELFF
TRBV6-1	TRBJ2-3	TRBD2	NA	TGTGCCAGCAGTGCCCGCGGGGGCGGGGGGACTGCTAGCACAGATACGCAGTATTTT	CASSARGGGGTASTDTQYF
TRBV5-4	TRBJ1-1	NA	NA	TGTGCCAGCAGCTTGGAACGGGGGGAAGCTTTCTTT	CASSLERGEAFF
TRBV7-2	TRBJ1-4	TRBD1	NA	TGTGCCAGCAGAACAGGGGGCTCGGCAACTAATGAAAAACTGTTTTTT	CASRTGGSATNEKLFF
TRBV5-1	TRBJ2-7	NA	NA	TGCGCCAGCAGCAACGACAGGACCTACGAGCAGTACTTC	CASSNDRTYEQYF
TRBV5-1	TRBJ1-3	TRBD1	NA	TGCGCCAGCAGCGAAAAGACAGGGAGCTCTGGAAACACCATATATTTT	CASSEKTGSSGNTIYF
TRBV7-2	TRBJ2-2	NA	NA	TGTGCCAGCAGCTCACAAAGCGGGTACAACACCGGGGAGCTGTTTTTT	CASSSQSGYNTGELFF
TRBV18	TRBJ1-2	NA	NA	TGTGCCAGCTCACCCGACAGGCACCCTAACTATGGCTACACCTTC	CASSPDRHPNYGYTF
TRBV7-2	TRBJ1-2	NA	NA	TGTGCCAGCAGCTGGCAGGGCTCCTATGGCTACACCTTC	CASSWQGSYGYTF
TRBV7-2	TRBJ2-5	TRBD1	NA	TGTGCCAGCAGCTTAGCCCAGACAGGGGGCGCGGAGACCCAGTACTTC	CASSLAQTGGAETQYF
TRBV19	TRBJ2-5	TRBD1	NA	TGTGCCAGTAGTAGTCCGGGACAGCGAGAGACCCAGTACTTC	CASSSPGQRETQYF
TRBV5-1	TRBJ2-3	TRBD2	NA	TGCGCCAGCAGCTCAGTAGCGGGGCTAAGCACAGATACGCAGTATTTT	CASSSVAGLSTDTQYF
TRBV6-5	TRBJ1-1	TRBD1	NA	TGTGCCAGCAGAACCGGGACAGTGATCACTGAAGCTTTCTTT	CASRTGTVITEAFF
TRBV5-1	TRBJ1-1	TRBD1	NA	TGCGCCAGCAGCTTACAGGGGGTTGAAGCTTTCTTT	CASSLQGVEAFF
TRBV11-2	TRBJ1-5	NA	NA	TGTGCCAGCAGCTTAGGGCAGAATCAGCCCCAGCATTTT	CASSLGQNQPQHF
TRBV6-5	TRBJ1-1	NA	NA	TGTGCCAGCGGGGGCCTCGCTTTACACACTGAAGCTTTCTTT	CASGGLALHTEAFF
TRBV5-1	TRBJ2-5	NA	NA	TGCGCCAGCAGCTTTTCGGCGGGGCAAGAGACCCAGTACTTC	CASSFSAGQETQYF
TRBV2	TRBJ2-3	NA	once	TGTGCCAGCAGTGGCAGGTTCAGGCCCCTCCTTCGCACAGATACGCAGTATTTT	CASSGRFRPLLRTDTQYF
TRBV4-3	TRBJ1-5	NA	NA	TGCGCCAGCAGCCCGCGAGGGGGACAGCCCCAGCATTTT	CASSPRGGQPQHF
TRBV12-3/TRBV12-4	TRBJ1-2	NA	medium-sized	TGTGCCAGCAGTTTAAGCTCTAACTATGGCTACACCTTC	CASSLSSNYGYTF
TRBV13	TRBJ1-1	NA	NA	TGTGCCAGCAGCCTGCTGATAGCTCGGGCTGAAGCTTTCTTT	CASSLLIARAEAFF
TRBV3-1/TRBV3-2	TRBJ2-5	TRBD2	NA	TGTGCCAGCAGCCCCCGGACTAGCGGGGCAGAGACCCAGTACTTC	CASSPRTSGAETQYF
TRBV2	TRBJ1-6	TRBD1	NA	TGTGCCAGCAGTAAGGGGACAGCGAATTCACCCCTCCACTTT	CASSKGTANSPLHF
TRBV2	TRBJ2-7	TRBD1	NA	TGTGCCAGCAGAAGACAGGGGGAATCCTACGAGCAGTACTTC	CASRRQGESYEQYF
TRBV13	TRBJ1-2	TRBD1	once	TGTGCCAGCAGCGCCCCGGGACAGGGTCGCTATGGCTACACCTTC	CASSAPGQGRYGYTF
TRBV7-6	TRBJ2-5	TRBD2	NA	TGTGCCAGCAGCTTTGGAGTAGCGGGGGGAGAAGAGACCCAGTACTTC	CASSFGVAGGEETQYF
TRBV6-6	TRBJ1-3	NA	NA	TGTGCCAGCAGTTACCCCGACATCTCTGGAAACACCATATATTTT	CASSYPDISGNTIYF
TRBV2	TRBJ2-3	NA	NA	TGTGCCAGCAGTGGAAGTTTGCGGCGGGAAGGCACAGATACGCAGTATTTT	CASSGSLRREGTDTQYF
TRBV30	TRBJ2-2	NA	NA	TGTGCCTGGCGCCTAGGTAACACCGGGGAGCTGTTTTTT	CAWRLGNTGELFF
TRBV5-1	TRBJ2-5	TRBD2	NA	TGCGCCAGCAGCTTGAGCGGGGATAAAGAGACCCAGTACTTC	CASSLSGDKETQYF